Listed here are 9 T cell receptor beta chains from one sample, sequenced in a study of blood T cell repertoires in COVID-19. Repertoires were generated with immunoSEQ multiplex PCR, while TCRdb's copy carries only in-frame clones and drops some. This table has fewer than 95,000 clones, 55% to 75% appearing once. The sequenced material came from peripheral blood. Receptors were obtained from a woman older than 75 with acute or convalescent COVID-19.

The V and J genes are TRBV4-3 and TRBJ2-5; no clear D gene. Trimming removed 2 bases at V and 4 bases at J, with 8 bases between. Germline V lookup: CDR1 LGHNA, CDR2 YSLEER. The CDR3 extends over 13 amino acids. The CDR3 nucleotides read TGCGCCAGCAGCCAACTGAGGTCAGAGACCCAGTACTTC. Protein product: CASSQLRSETQYF.

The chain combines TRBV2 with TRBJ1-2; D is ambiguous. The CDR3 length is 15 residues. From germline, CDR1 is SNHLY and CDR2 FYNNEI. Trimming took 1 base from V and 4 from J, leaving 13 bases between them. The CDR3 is CASSEGESVTYGYTF. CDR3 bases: TGTGCCAGCAGTGAAGGGGAGAGCGTGACCTATGGCTACACCTTC.

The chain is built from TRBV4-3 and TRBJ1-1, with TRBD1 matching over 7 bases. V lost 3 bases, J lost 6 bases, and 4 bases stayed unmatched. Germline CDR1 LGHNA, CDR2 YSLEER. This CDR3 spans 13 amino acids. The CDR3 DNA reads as TGCGCCAGCAGCCACTCCGGGACAGCTGAAGCTTTCTTT. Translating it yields CASSHSGTAEAFF.

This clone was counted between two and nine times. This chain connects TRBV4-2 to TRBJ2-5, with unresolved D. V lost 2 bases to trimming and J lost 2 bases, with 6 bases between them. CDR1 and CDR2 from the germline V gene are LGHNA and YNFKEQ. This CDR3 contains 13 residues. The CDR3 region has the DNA TGTGCCAGCAGCCAAAGCCCTCAAGAGACCCAGTACTTC. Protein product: CASSQSPQETQYF.

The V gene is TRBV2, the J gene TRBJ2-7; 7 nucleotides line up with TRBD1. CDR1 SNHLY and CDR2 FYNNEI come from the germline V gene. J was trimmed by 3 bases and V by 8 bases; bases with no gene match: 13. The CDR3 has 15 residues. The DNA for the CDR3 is TGTGCCAGCTCGTTGGCCGGGACAGTTCTCTACGAGCAGTACTTC. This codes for CASSLAGTVLYEQYF. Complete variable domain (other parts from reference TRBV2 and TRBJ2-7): EPEVTQTPSHQVTQMGQEVILRCVPISNHLYFYWYRQILGQKVEFLVSFYNNEISEKSEIFDDQFSVERPDGSNFTLKIRSTKLEDSAMYFCASSLAGTVLYEQYFGPGTRLTVT.

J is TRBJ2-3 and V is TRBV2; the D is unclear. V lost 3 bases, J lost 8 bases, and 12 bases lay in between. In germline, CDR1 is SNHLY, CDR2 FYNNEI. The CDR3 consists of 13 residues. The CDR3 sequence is CASSDPPGGTQYF. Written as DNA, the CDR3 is TGTGCCAGCAGTGACCCCCCCGGTGGTACGCAGTATTTT.

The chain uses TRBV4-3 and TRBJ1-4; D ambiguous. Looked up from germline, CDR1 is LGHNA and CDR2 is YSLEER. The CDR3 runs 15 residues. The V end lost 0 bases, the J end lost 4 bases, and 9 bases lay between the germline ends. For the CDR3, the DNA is TGCGCCAGCAGCCAAGATGCACAGCTTAATGAAAAACTGTTTTTT. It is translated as CASSQDAQLNEKLFF.

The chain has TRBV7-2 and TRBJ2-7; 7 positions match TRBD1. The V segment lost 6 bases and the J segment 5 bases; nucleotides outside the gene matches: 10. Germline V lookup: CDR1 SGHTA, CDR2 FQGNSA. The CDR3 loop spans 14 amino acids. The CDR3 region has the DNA TGTGCCAGCAGGGAAGACAGGGTAGTCCACGAGCAGTACTTC. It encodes CASREDRVVHEQYF.

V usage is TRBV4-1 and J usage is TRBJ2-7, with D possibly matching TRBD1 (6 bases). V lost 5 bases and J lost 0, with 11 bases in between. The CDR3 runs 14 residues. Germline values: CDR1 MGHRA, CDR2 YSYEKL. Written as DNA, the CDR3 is TGCGCCAGCAGCGATGGGGGCTTCTCCTACGAGCAGTACTTC. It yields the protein CASSDGGFSYEQYF.